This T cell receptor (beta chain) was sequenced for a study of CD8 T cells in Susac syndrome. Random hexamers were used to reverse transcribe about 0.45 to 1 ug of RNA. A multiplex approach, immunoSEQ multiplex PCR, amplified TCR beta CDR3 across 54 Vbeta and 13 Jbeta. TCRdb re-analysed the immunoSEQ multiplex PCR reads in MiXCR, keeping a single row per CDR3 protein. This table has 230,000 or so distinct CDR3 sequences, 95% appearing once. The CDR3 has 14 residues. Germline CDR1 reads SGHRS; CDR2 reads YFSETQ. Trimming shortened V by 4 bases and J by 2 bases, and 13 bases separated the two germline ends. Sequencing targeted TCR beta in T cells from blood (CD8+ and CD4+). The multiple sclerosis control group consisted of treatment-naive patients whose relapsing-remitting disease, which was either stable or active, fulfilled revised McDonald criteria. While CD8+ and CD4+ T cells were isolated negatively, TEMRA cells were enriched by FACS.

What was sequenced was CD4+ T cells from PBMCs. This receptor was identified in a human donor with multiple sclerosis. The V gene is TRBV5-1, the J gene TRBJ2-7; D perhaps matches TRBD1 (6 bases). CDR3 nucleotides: TGCGCCAGCAGCGAACAGGGTATCCCCTACGAGCAGTACTTC. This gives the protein CASSEQGIPYEQYF.